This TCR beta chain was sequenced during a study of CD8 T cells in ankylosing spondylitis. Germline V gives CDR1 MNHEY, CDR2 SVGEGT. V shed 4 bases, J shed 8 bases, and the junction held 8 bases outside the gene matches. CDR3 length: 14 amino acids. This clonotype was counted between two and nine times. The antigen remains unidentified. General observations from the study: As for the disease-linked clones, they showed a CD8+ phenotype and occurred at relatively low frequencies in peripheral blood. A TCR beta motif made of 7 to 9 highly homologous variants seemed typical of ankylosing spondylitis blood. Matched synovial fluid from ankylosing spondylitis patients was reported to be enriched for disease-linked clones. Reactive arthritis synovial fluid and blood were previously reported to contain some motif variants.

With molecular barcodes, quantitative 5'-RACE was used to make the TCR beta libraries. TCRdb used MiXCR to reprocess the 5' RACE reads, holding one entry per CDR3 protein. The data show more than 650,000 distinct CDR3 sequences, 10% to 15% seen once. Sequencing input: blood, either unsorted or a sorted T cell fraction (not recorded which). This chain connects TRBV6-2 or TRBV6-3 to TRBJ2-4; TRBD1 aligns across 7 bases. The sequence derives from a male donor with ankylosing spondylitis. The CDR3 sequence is CASSSEDRADIQYF. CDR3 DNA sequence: TGTGCCAGCAGTTCTGAAGACAGGGCGGACATTCAGTACTTC.